The 16 T cell receptor beta chains below all came from one sample that was sequenced in a study of blood T cell repertoires in COVID-19. Produced via immunoSEQ multiplex PCR; TCRdb's table is partial and in-frame only. The sample shows tens of thousands of clones, 89% of them seen only once. The sample taken for sequencing was peripheral blood. These TCRs come from a human donor with acute or convalescent COVID-19. The donor label of this sample is uncertain.

The V call is TRBV10-3, the J call TRBJ1-4, with 7 bases identical to TRBD1. V shed 4 bases and J 4 bases; nucleotides not matched to a gene: 12. This CDR3 comprises 17 residues. Germline loops: CDR1 ENHRY, CDR2 SYGVKD. The CDR3 loop is CAISGGLGTELNEKLFF. The CDR3 coding sequence is TGTGCCATCAGTGGGGGCTTAGGGACAGAACTTAATGAAAAACTGTTTTTT.

The chain joins TRBV18 to TRBJ1-4; D possibly corresponds to TRBD1 (6 bases). Germline V lookup: CDR1 KGHSH, CDR2 LQKENI. V was cut by 1 base and J by 7 bases, with 10 bases left in between. The CDR3 has 14 residues. CDR3 amino acids: CASSPRKQGEKLFF. CDR3 bases: TGTGCCAGCTCACCACGGAAACAGGGTGAAAAACTGTTTTTT.

CDR3: CASSLPGTGGGPQHF. The CDR3 DNA reads as TGTGCCAGTAGTCTTCCCGGGACAGGGGGCGGGCCCCAGCATTTT. The V call is TRBV19, the J call TRBJ1-5; 12 bases are shared with TRBD1. V shed 5 bases, J shed 9 bases, and the junction held 8 bases outside the gene matches. The CDR3 spans 15 residues. Per germline, CDR1 LNHDA and CDR2 SQIVND (reference sequence).

This chain connects TRBV6-2 or TRBV6-3 to TRBJ1-5; 9 nucleotides agree with TRBD1. Germline V gene sequence: CDR1 MNHEY, CDR2 SVGEGT. This CDR3 has 17 amino acids. The V and J ends lost 5 bases and 7 bases, in that order; junction bases with no gene match: 15. CDR3 sequence: CASSRGTGRGGGQPQHF. For the CDR3, the DNA is TGTGCCAGCAGTAGGGGGACAGGGAGGGGAGGCGGGCAGCCCCAGCATTTT.

V usage is TRBV10-3 and J usage is TRBJ1-1, with TRBD1 identical over 9 bases. J lost 2 bases, V lost 6 bases, and 4 bases had no gene match. This CDR3 comprises 14 residues. The germline V gene has CDR1 ENHRY and CDR2 SYGVKD. CDR3 sequence reads: CAIRRTGDNTEAFF. DNA for the CDR3: TGTGCCATCAGAAGGACAGGGGATAACACTGAAGCTTTCTTT.

This clone was seen only once. V gene TRBV2 combines with J gene TRBJ2-1; no definite D call. The germline V gene has CDR1 SNHLY and CDR2 FYNNEI. Trimming took off 7 bases at V and 4 bases at J, with 8 bases between the two ends. This CDR3 is built from 12 residues. This CDR3 is CASTSTYNEQFF. The CDR3 bases are TGTGCCAGCACCTCGACTTACAATGAGCAGTTCTTC.

V is TRBV7-3 and J is TRBJ2-3; D is possibly TRBD2 (6 bases). Germline CDR1 is SGHTA and CDR2 is FQGTGA. The V gene lost 5 bases and the J gene lost 6 bases, with 18 bases spanning the gap. The CDR3 extends over 15 amino acids. The CDR3 DNA reads as TGTGCCAGCAGCGAGGAGGGCGGGGCGCAGGATACGCAGTATTTT. Protein sequence: CASSEEGGAQDTQYF.

This chain links TRBV5-1 with TRBJ2-5, with 9 positions matching TRBD1. The J segment lost 4 bases and the V segment lost 0 bases, leaving 4 bases of the junction unmatched. The germline CDR1 and CDR2 sequences are SGHRS and YFSETQ. This CDR3 has 15 amino acids. For the CDR3, the DNA is TGCGCCAGCAGCTTGGACAGGGGGCGCTTAGAGACCCAGTACTTC. Protein: CASSLDRGRLETQYF. The full variable domain, with the rest looked up from reference TRBV5-1 and TRBJ2-5, is KAGVTQTPRYLIKTRGQQVTLSCSPISGHRSVSWYQQTPGQGLQFLFEYFSETQRNKGNFPGRFSGRQFSNSRSEMNVSTLELGDSALYLCASSLDRGRLETQYFGPGTRLLVL.

V is TRBV12-3 or TRBV12-4 and J is TRBJ2-7; D gene uncertain. CDR3 length: 12 amino acids. The ends were cut back, 6 bases at V and 6 bases at J, with 12 bases in the middle. This chain's CDR3 is CASSTRATEQYF. CDR3 DNA: TGTGCCAGCAGCACCCGAGCGACCGAGCAGTACTTC.

The chain couples TRBV7-2 to TRBJ2-1, with D possibly matching TRBD1 (7 bases). Per germline, CDR1 SGHTA and CDR2 FQGNSA. CDR3 length equals 13 residues. V lost 3 bases and J 8 bases, leaving 11 bases between the germline ends. This CDR3 is CASSFSGGHEQFF. The DNA of the CDR3 is TGTGCCAGCAGCTTTTCAGGGGGGCATGAGCAGTTCTTC.

The rearrangement joins TRBV6-5 to TRBJ1-4, with 7 nucleotides matching TRBD1. V shed 6 bases, J shed 8 bases, and the junction held 6 bases outside the gene matches. Per the germline V gene, CDR1 is MNHEY and CDR2 is SVGAGI. This CDR3 comprises 13 residues. This CDR3 is CASSREQGEKLFF. The CDR3 region has the DNA TGTGCCAGCAGCCGTGAACAGGGGGAAAAACTGTTTTTT.

This clone was seen a few times. CDR3 in DNA: TGTGCCAGCAGCACGACAGGGGTTCATGGCTACACCTTC. Amino acid sequence: CASSTTGVHGYTF. The V gene is TRBV6-2 or TRBV6-3, the J gene TRBJ1-2, with TRBD1 matching over 8 bases. The trim removed 6 bases at V and 6 bases at J, leaving 6 bases unmatched. The V gene's germline CDR1 is MNHEY and CDR2 SVGEGT. The CDR3 totals 13 residues.

The J gene is TRBJ2-1, the V gene TRBV24-1, with TRBD2 identical over 8 bases. CDR1 KGHDR and CDR2 SFDVKD come from the germline V gene. J gave up 8 bases and V 5 bases, and 10 bases lay outside the gene matches. The CDR3 length is 15 residues. CDR3 residues: CATSGVGAGGYEQFF. CDR3 in DNA: TGTGCCACCAGTGGGGTAGGGGCGGGAGGTTATGAGCAGTTCTTC.

The CDR3 sequence is CASSVRGGGETQYF. The CDR3 DNA is TGTGCCAGCAGCGTGCGGGGGGGCGGGGAGACCCAGTACTTC. V is TRBV3-1 (or the pseudogene TRBV3-2) and J is TRBJ2-5, with 9 positions matching TRBD2. This CDR3 contains 14 residues. V shed 5 bases and J 5 bases; nucleotides not matched to a gene: 6. The V gene's germline CDR1 is LGHDT and CDR2 YNNKEL (reference sequence).

The J gene is TRBJ1-6, the V gene TRBV11-3, with 7 bases identical to TRBD1. J lost 5 bases, V lost 7 bases, and 14 bases had no gene match. Germline-derived CDR1 and CDR2 are SGHNT and YENEEA. This CDR3 is 17 amino acids long. The CDR3 reads CASTLTGQVRDNSPLHF. CDR3 coding DNA: TGTGCCAGCACCCTAACCGGACAGGTCAGGGATAATTCACCCCTCCACTTT.

The chain links TRBV10-3 to TRBJ1-4; D may be TRBD1 (6 bases). The ends were cut back, 6 bases at V and 4 bases at J, with 9 bases in the middle. Germline CDR1 reads ENHRY; CDR2 reads SYGVKD. There are 13 residues in the CDR3. The CDR3 protein is CAIRGAVNEKLFF. DNA for the CDR3: TGTGCCATCAGGGGGGCGGTTAATGAAAAACTGTTTTTT.